Sequencing of this T cell receptor beta chain was carried out in a study of shared clonotypes between healthy human individuals. Repertoires were generated with immunoSEQ multiplex PCR, while TCRdb's copy carries only in-frame clones and drops some. The repertoire holds fewer than 600,000 clones, with roughly three quarters as singletons. With V trimmed by 6 bases and J by 6 bases, 9 bases remained unmatched. The CDR3 has 15 residues. Looked up from germline, CDR1 is MNHNY and CDR2 is SVGAGI (reference sequence). The sequenced material came from PBMCs. This sequence originates from a woman aged 40 to 55 in good health. Some clones in this sample may be carry-over from other donors' samples. V and J are TRBV6-6 and TRBJ1-4; 8 bases line up with TRBD1. The CDR3 sequence: CASRANRGWDEKLFF. DNA for the CDR3: TGTGCCAGCAGAGCCAACAGGGGGTGGGATGAAAAACTGTTTTTT.